This passage covers 27 T cell receptor beta chains from one sample sequenced in a study of OX40 agonist ivuxolimab in advanced cancers. The protocol was immunoSEQ multiplex PCR, while the TCRdb copy is restricted to in-frame clones and leaves out a portion. The table records about 32,000 clones, less than 90% of them present only once. The source was CD4+ or CD8+ T cells sorted from blood, collected in a trial of the OX40 agonist ivuxolimab. The origin of the receptors is an adult with an advanced solid tumor such as melanoma, head and neck, liver or kidney cancer.

The rearrangement uses TRBV21-1 and TRBJ2-3. TRBV21-1 is a known pseudogene. The CDR3 totals 15 residues. The CDR3 DNA reads TGTGCCAGCAGCAAGGCGTGGCAAGCCTCCACCTCGCAGTATTTT. Its protein is CASSKAWQASTSQYF.

The V call is TRBV6-1, the J call TRBJ1-1; TRBD1 might be the D (5 bases). The CDR3 contains 11 residues. V shed 11 bases and J shed 6 bases, with 13 bases lying between them. Germline CDR1 MNHNS, CDR2 SASEGT. CDR3 sequence: CAHVRGPEAFF. CDR3 nucleotides: TGTGCCCACGTACGGGGCCCTGAAGCTTTCTTT.

CDR3 sequence: CASSPEVGLGEQYF. The CDR3 nucleotides are TGTGCCAGCAGCCCAGAGGTCGGGTTGGGCGAGCAGTACTTC. This chain connects TRBV7-6 to TRBJ2-7; D not resolved. The CDR3 sequence is 14 residues long. Trimming left V 5 bases short and J 6 bases short, with 17 bases between. In germline, CDR1 is SGHVS, CDR2 FNYEAQ.

This clone was observed a handful of times. This chain joins TRBV4-1 and TRBJ2-2; 7 bases are shared with TRBD2. Germline V lookup: CDR1 MGHRA, CDR2 YSYEKL. V lost 4 bases to trimming and J lost 3 bases; unmatched junction nucleotides: 5. The CDR3 is made up of 15 amino acids. The CDR3 reads CASSLERGYTGELFF. CDR3 in DNA: TGCGCCAGCAGCCTCGAGCGGGGATACACCGGGGAGCTGTTTTTT.

The gene calls are TRBV4-1 and TRBJ1-5; the match to TRBD1 covers 8 bases. The trim removed 1 base at V and 0 bases at J, leaving 8 bases unmatched. Looked up from germline, CDR1 is MGHRA and CDR2 is YSYEKL. The CDR3 extends over 18 amino acids. CDR3 nucleotide sequence: TGCGCCAGCAGCCAAGGAGGGACAGGACAATATAGCAATCAGCCCCAGCATTTT. This codes for CASSQGGTGQYSNQPQHF.

The chain has TRBV28 and TRBJ1-6; 7 nucleotides line up with TRBD1. The germline CDR1 and CDR2 sequences are MDHEN and SYDVKM. This CDR3 is built from 16 residues. The J segment lost 6 bases and the V segment lost 6 bases, leaving 11 bases of the junction unmatched. CDR3 nucleotides: TGTGCCAGCAGGCGACTAAGACAGGGTGGTAATTCACCCCTCCACTTT. This sequence encodes CASRRLRQGGNSPLHF.

This rearrangement joins TRBV19 to TRBJ2-3; 9 nucleotides match TRBD1. Trimming cost V 0 bases and J 6 bases; bases outside gene matches: 16. The CDR3 is made up of 19 amino acids. CDR1 is LNHDA, CDR2 SQIVND, per germline (reference sequence). The CDR3 loop is CASSIDPPGLGQGADTQYF. The CDR3 region has the DNA TGTGCCAGTAGTATAGATCCCCCCGGCTTGGGACAGGGCGCCGATACGCAGTATTTT.

This CDR3 is CAIEGEGSSGNTIYF. The CDR3 coding sequence is TGTGCCATCGAAGGGGAGGGCAGCTCTGGAAACACCATATATTTT. The V and J genes are TRBV10-3 and TRBJ1-3, with a tentative D call TRBD1 (5 bases). The V end lost 8 bases, the J end lost 0 bases, and 14 bases lay between the germline ends. In germline, CDR1 is ENHRY, CDR2 SYGVKD. This CDR3 spans 15 amino acids.

J is TRBJ2-2 and V is TRBV27, with 7 positions matching TRBD2. Germline V lookup: CDR1 MNHEY, CDR2 SMNVEV (reference sequence). With V trimmed by 8 bases and J by 5 bases, 8 bases remained unmatched. CDR3 size: 14 residues. The CDR3 reads CASLNLGGTGELFF. Here the CDR3 DNA reads TGTGCCAGCTTAAATTTGGGGGGGACCGGGGAGCTGTTTTTT.

The CDR3 coding sequence is TGTGCCAGCAGCCAAGAGTTATTGGCATCGGAGGACACCGGGGAGCTGTTTTTT. This translates into CASSQELLASEDTGELFF. The V gene is TRBV4-2, the J gene TRBJ2-2; a possible D gene is TRBD2 (5 bases). The CDR3 loop spans 18 amino acids. Deletions cut 0 bases from V and 3 bases from J, with 17 bases between. Per germline, CDR1 LGHNA and CDR2 YNFKEQ.

This clone was detected once. The rearrangement uses TRBV6-6 and TRBJ2-1; D remains ambiguous. With 2 bases removed from V and 8 bases from J, the gap between germline ends came to 16 bases. CDR3 length equals 15 residues. Germline V CDR1 and CDR2: MNHNY, SVGAGI (reference sequence). CDR3 sequence reads: CASSYNLLDADEQFF. CDR3 bases: TGTGCCAGCAGTTACAATCTGCTAGATGCGGATGAGCAGTTCTTC.

The J gene is TRBJ2-3, the V gene TRBV14, with TRBD2 as a possible D gene (5 bases). Deletions cut 0 bases from V and 0 bases from J, with 13 bases between. The CDR3 loop spans 17 amino acids. The germline CDR1 and CDR2 sequences are SGHDN and FVKESK. The CDR3 nucleotides are TGTGCCAGCAGCCAAGATCTGATAGCGCCCAGCACAGATACGCAGTATTTT. It encodes CASSQDLIAPSTDTQYF.

This sequence joins TRBV6-5 and TRBJ1-1; D call uncertain. The germline V gene encodes CDR1 MNHEY and CDR2 SVGAGI. Trimming pared 6 bases from V and 4 bases from J, leaving 15 bases between. The CDR3 sequence is 14 residues long. The CDR3 loop reads CASRISGRRTEAFF. In DNA form, the CDR3 reads TGTGCCAGCAGAATTAGTGGGAGACGCACTGAAGCTTTCTTT.

This clone came up a few times. The chain combines TRBV27 with TRBJ2-7; 7 positions agree with TRBD1. This CDR3 comprises 15 residues. With V trimmed by 6 bases and J by 2 bases, 10 bases remained unmatched. Germline V CDR1 and CDR2: MNHEY, SMNVEV (reference sequence). CDR3 sequence reads: CASRLRTGETYEQYF. The CDR3 coding sequence is TGTGCCAGCAGACTTCGGACAGGAGAAACCTACGAGCAGTACTTC.

This chain uses TRBV7-6 with TRBJ2-7; 8 bases are shared with TRBD1. The V gene end was trimmed by 5 bases and the J gene end by 7 bases; junction bases not matched to a gene: 13. The CDR3 is made up of 15 amino acids. CDR1 is SGHVS, CDR2 FNYEAQ, per germline. The CDR3 DNA is TGTGCCAGCAGCCCGAGGACAGGGTTCCCTAAAGAGCAGTACTTC. It encodes CASSPRTGFPKEQYF.

This rearrangement joins TRBV20-1 to TRBJ2-1; D gene uncertain. This CDR3 spans 10 amino acids. Trimming took 1 base from V and 6 from J, leaving 1 base between them. CDR1 and CDR2 (germline): DFQATT, SNEGSKA (reference sequence). In nucleotides, the CDR3 is TGCAGTGCTAGAGCCAATGAGCAGTTCTTC. This translates into CSARANEQFF.

As to this clone: The same CDR3 also results from other DNA sequences found in this sample. The J gene is TRBJ2-1, the V gene TRBV7-8; perhaps TRBD2 as D (5 bases). In germline, CDR1 is SGHVS, CDR2 FQNEAQ. This CDR3 has 14 residues. Trimming left V 1 base short and J 7 bases short, with 11 bases between. The DNA for the CDR3 is TGTGCCAGCAGCTTAGGAGGGCCTATAAATGAGCAGTTCTTC. Its protein is CASSLGGPINEQFF.

The V call is TRBV19, the J call TRBJ2-7; D tentatively fits TRBD1 or TRBD2 (5 bases each). Germline assignment: CDR1 LNHDA and CDR2 SQIVND (reference sequence). Trimming left V 10 bases short and J 2 bases short, with 12 bases between. The CDR3 extends over 12 amino acids. CDR3 sequence: CATIGTPYEQYF. CDR3 DNA: TGTGCCACAATTGGGACCCCCTACGAGCAGTACTTC. Full variable domain (missing parts from reference TRBV19 and TRBJ2-7): DGGITQSPKYLFRKEGQNVTLSCEQNLNHDAMYWYRQDPGQGLRLIYYSQIVNDFQKGDIAEGYSVSREKKESFPLTVTSAQKNPTAFYLCATIGTPYEQYFGPGTRLTVT.

V usage is TRBV5-4 and J usage is TRBJ1-2; 8 bases fit TRBD1. The J segment lost 5 bases and the V segment lost 4 bases, leaving 7 bases of the junction unmatched. Germline V CDR1 and CDR2: SGHNT, YYREEE (reference sequence). This CDR3 spans 14 amino acids. CDR3 residues: CASSVLGTGYGYTF. In DNA form, the CDR3 reads TGTGCCAGCAGCGTCCTAGGGACAGGATATGGCTACACCTTC.

CDR3 sequence reads: CASSLRDSAYNEQFF. CDR3 nucleotides: TGTGCCAGCAGTCTTCGGGACAGCGCCTACAATGAGCAGTTCTTC. The chain joins TRBV6-5 to TRBJ2-1; TRBD1 aligns across 7 bases. The germline V gene encodes CDR1 MNHEY and CDR2 SVGAGI. The CDR3 is made up of 15 amino acids. J lost 2 bases, V lost 5 bases, and 6 bases had no gene match.

V usage is TRBV6-6 and J usage is TRBJ1-1, with no clear D. The CDR3 runs to 14 residues. The V end was cut by 2 bases, the J end by 0 bases, with 7 bases between. Germline V CDR1 and CDR2: MNHNY, SVGAGI (reference sequence). The CDR3 spells CASSYRLMNTEAFF. The CDR3, as DNA: TGTGCCAGCAGTTACCGACTCATGAACACTGAAGCTTTCTTT.

V gene TRBV27 combines with J gene TRBJ1-2; 7 bases are shared with TRBD1. CDR3 length: 15 residues. Germline loops: CDR1 MNHEY, CDR2 SMNVEV (reference sequence). Trimming cost V 5 bases and J 7 bases; bases outside gene matches: 13. This CDR3 is CASSPSRQGLSGYTF. In DNA, the CDR3 is TGTGCCAGCAGTCCTTCGAGACAGGGACTTTCTGGCTACACCTTC.

The CDR3 loop reads CASSELAGGNTDTQYF. CDR3 DNA sequence: TGTGCCAGCAGTGAGCTAGCGGGGGGCAACACAGATACGCAGTATTTT. J is TRBJ2-3 and V is TRBV6-4; the match to TRBD2 covers 11 bases. Losses at the gene ends were 3 bases for V and 2 bases for J; bases not matched to a gene: 4. The CDR3 extends over 16 amino acids. Germline V gives CDR1 MRHNA, CDR2 SNTAGT.

This clone has a single count. V gene TRBV19 combines with J gene TRBJ1-4; the D gene is possibly TRBD1 (5 bases). The CDR3 totals 14 residues. Germline CDR1 and CDR2: LNHDA and SQIVND (reference sequence). V was clipped by 11 bases and J by 5 bases, with 18 bases between them. In DNA form, the CDR3 reads TGTGCCGGACCCCCAAGACAGCACAATGAAAAACTGTTTTTT. This gives the protein CAGPPRQHNEKLFF.

The table lists this clone with a few counts. The CDR3 DNA reads TGCAGTGCTAGACTCGTCACTGAAGCTTTCTTT. Residues: CSARLVTEAFF. The rearrangement uses TRBV20-1 and TRBJ1-1; unclear D gene. V lost 2 bases and J 4 bases, leaving 5 bases between the germline ends. From germline, CDR1 is DFQATT and CDR2 SNEGSKA (reference sequence). The CDR3 length is 11 residues.

J is TRBJ2-7 and V is TRBV6-6; D is uncertain. V shed 6 bases and J shed 6 bases, with 9 bases lying between them. The CDR3 runs 11 residues. Looked up from germline, CDR1 is MNHNY and CDR2 is SVGAGI (reference sequence). The CDR3 DNA reads TGTGCCAGCAGGAGGCTCTCCGAGCAGTACTTC. Its protein product is CASRRLSEQYF.

The genes are TRBV11-2 and TRBJ1-1; 10 bases align to TRBD1. The junction had 13 bases not matched to a gene; V was cut back by 5 bases and J by 4 bases. Germline assignment: CDR1 SGHAT and CDR2 FQNNGV. The CDR3 sequence is 17 residues long. The CDR3 protein is CASSKGGQGLSGTEAFF. CDR3 DNA sequence: TGTGCCAGCAGCAAAGGGGGACAGGGGCTCTCTGGCACTGAAGCTTTCTTT. Full variable domain (remainder filled in from reference TRBV11-2 and TRBJ1-1): EAGVAQSPRYKIIEKRQSVAFWCNPISGHATLYWYQQILGQGPKLLIQFQNNGVVDDSQLPKDRFSAERLKGVDSTLKIQPAKLEDSAVYLCASSKGGQGLSGTEAFFGQGTRLTVV.